This passage covers 27 T cell receptor beta chains from one sample sequenced in a study of shared clonotypes between healthy human individuals. Method: immunoSEQ multiplex PCR; TCRdb's copy keeps in-frame clones and lacks some. The repertoire includes over a million clones, roughly 96% of them detected once, and 1.2% sits in the top ten. Sequencing used naive CD4+ T cells sorted from blood. This sample's subset: CD45RA+ positively selected. The receptors were sampled from a man in his thirties or forties in good health.

This chain uses TRBV5-1 with TRBJ1-4, with 7 nucleotides matching TRBD1. J was trimmed by 1 base and V by 6 bases; bases with no gene match: 3. This CDR3 has 14 amino acids. Germline lookup yields CDR1 SGHRS and CDR2 YFSETQ. The CDR3 is CASTPGGTNEKLFF. CDR3 DNA sequence: TGCGCCAGCACGCCAGGGGGAACTAATGAAAAACTGTTTTTT.

The V and J genes are TRBV10-3 and TRBJ2-7; D may match TRBD1 or TRBD2 (5 bases each). This CDR3 has 14 amino acids. Trimming took 2 bases from V and 3 from J, leaving 11 bases between them. CDR1 is ENHRY, CDR2 SYGVKD, per germline. CDR3 sequence (DNA): TGTGCCATCAGTGAGGCCGGGGCCTTCTACGAGCAGTACTTC. Protein: CAISEAGAFYEQYF.

The rearrangement links TRBV28 to TRBJ2-5; D is possibly TRBD1 or TRBD2 (5 bases each). Trimming left V 10 bases short and J 5 bases short, with 23 bases between. The CDR3 length is 15 residues. The germline V gene has CDR1 MDHEN and CDR2 SYDVKM. This CDR3 is CATMGGVTRQETQYF. In DNA, the CDR3 is TGTGCCACAATGGGTGGGGTTACTAGACAGGAGACCCAGTACTTC.

This chain uses TRBV4-2 with TRBJ1-1; D remains unclear. The germline CDR1 and CDR2 sequences are LGHNA and YNFKEQ. The CDR3 has 15 residues. Trimming removed 1 base at V and 1 base at J, with 10 bases between. The CDR3 is CASSQVLAGNTEAFF. The CDR3 DNA reads TGTGCCAGCAGCCAAGTCCTTGCAGGGAACACTGAAGCTTTCTTT.

The V and J genes are TRBV15 and TRBJ2-7; D gene ambiguous. The V and J ends lost 1 base and 7 bases respectively, with 8 bases between them. The CDR3 is 12 residues long. The germline gives CDR1 LNHNV, CDR2 YYDKDF (reference sequence). The CDR3 is CATSRASGEQYF. The DNA for the CDR3 is TGTGCCACCAGCAGAGCCTCCGGGGAGCAGTACTTC.

The chain employs TRBV5-1 and TRBJ1-2; D perhaps matches TRBD1 (6 bases). The CDR3 is 15 amino acids. The V end lost 3 bases, the J end lost 2 bases, and 14 bases lay between the germline ends. The germline gives CDR1 SGHRS, CDR2 YFSETQ. The CDR3: CASSSPAGANYGYTF. CDR3 nucleotide sequence: TGCGCCAGCAGCTCTCCGGCAGGGGCAAACTATGGCTACACCTTC.

This CDR3 is CASSPSHHLNTGELFF. The CDR3 nucleotides are TGTGCCAGCAGCCCGAGCCACCACTTGAACACCGGGGAGCTGTTTTTT. The chain carries TRBV7-2 and TRBJ2-2; unclear D gene. From germline, CDR1 is SGHTA and CDR2 FQGNSA. The V end lost 5 bases, the J end lost 1 base, and 14 bases lay between the germline ends. CDR3 length equals 16 residues.

Concerning this clone itself: Other DNA sequences in the same sample also yield this CDR3. V is TRBV7-2 and J is TRBJ2-1; D is uncertain. Per the germline V gene, CDR1 is SGHTA and CDR2 is FQGNSA. Trimming removed 2 bases from V and 1 base from J, with 9 bases in between. The CDR3 sequence is 15 residues long. The CDR3 bases are TGTGCCAGCAGCTTACTAGGTGGGTCCTACAATGAGCAGTTCTTC. This sequence encodes CASSLLGGSYNEQFF. Together with reference TRBV7-2 and TRBJ2-1, the CDR3 gives the full variable domain: GAGVSQSPSNKVTEKGKDVELRCDPISGHTALYWYRQSLGQGLEFLIYFQGNSAPDKSGLPSDRFSAERTGGSVSTLTIQRTQQEDSAVYLCASSLLGGSYNEQFFGPGTRLTVL.

This clone appeared a single time. CDR3 coding DNA: TGTGCCAGCAGCCCTCTGGGGGTCTCTGGAAACACCATATATTTT. Protein sequence: CASSPLGVSGNTIYF. The chain carries TRBV7-8 and TRBJ1-3, with D possibly matching TRBD1 (5 bases). The CDR3 runs to 15 residues. V was clipped by 5 bases and J by 0 bases, with 11 bases between them. Germline V CDR1 and CDR2: SGHVS, FQNEAQ.

CDR3 coding DNA: TGTGCCACCCTTCCAGGGGGCGAAAACACCGGGGAGCTGTTTTTT. Its translation: CATLPGGENTGELFF. J is TRBJ2-2 and V is TRBV28; 8 bases align to TRBD1. The CDR3 has 15 residues. The germline CDR1 and CDR2 sequences are MDHEN and SYDVKM. With 10 bases clipped from V and 2 bases from J, the junction kept 9 bases outside the gene matches.

The V call is TRBV13, the J call TRBJ2-7, with TRBD2 as a possible D gene (6 bases). Germline-derived CDR1 and CDR2 are PRHDT and FYEKMQ (reference sequence). Deletions cut 2 bases from V and 9 bases from J, with 17 bases between. The CDR3 consists of 14 residues. The CDR3 loop is CASSLSPAGRGQYF. CDR3 in DNA: TGTGCCAGCAGCTTAAGCCCAGCCGGGCGGGGGCAGTACTTC. Looking up the rest from reference TRBV13 and TRBJ2-7 gives the full variable domain: AAGVIQSPRHLIKEKRETATLKCYPIPRHDTVYWYQQGPGQDPQFLISFYEKMQSDKGSIPDRFSAQQFSDYHSELNMSSLELGDSALYFCASSLSPAGRGQYFGPGTRLTVT.

CDR3 sequence (DNA): TGCGCCAGCAGCTCAGGACACCAACCCGAAAAACTGTTTTTT. Its translation is CASSSGHQPEKLFF. V is TRBV5-1 and J is TRBJ1-4; D possibly corresponds to TRBD1 (5 bases). V was cut by 3 bases and J by 8 bases, with 14 bases left in between. The CDR3 runs 14 residues. The germline V gene has CDR1 SGHRS and CDR2 YFSETQ.

The V call is TRBV6-1, the J call TRBJ1-1; D is unresolved. Germline CDR1 reads MNHNS; CDR2 reads SASEGT. V dropped 6 bases and J dropped 6 bases, with 14 bases sitting between them. The CDR3 spans 13 residues. CDR3 in DNA: TGTGCCAGCAGGGGGTTTCGGTGGGCTGAAGCTTTCTTT. Encoded protein: CASRGFRWAEAFF.

The gene calls are TRBV11-2 and TRBJ2-1; 8 bases are shared with TRBD2. The V gene's germline CDR1 is SGHAT and CDR2 FQNNGV. With V trimmed by 5 bases and J by 2 bases, 8 bases remained unmatched. There are 16 residues in the CDR3. For the CDR3, the DNA is TGTGCCAGCAGCGCACACGGGACTAGAGCCTACAATGAGCAGTTCTTC. Amino acid sequence: CASSAHGTRAYNEQFF.

The chain is built from TRBV27 and TRBJ2-7; D is perhaps TRBD1 or TRBD2 (5 bases each). Trimming removed 2 bases from V and 7 bases from J, with 24 bases in between. The CDR3 totals 17 residues. Germline assignment: CDR1 MNHEY and CDR2 SMNVEV (reference sequence). CDR3 DNA: TGTGCCAGCAGTTTAACGAGGGTTGAGACAGCGTACGAGGAGCAGTACTTC. Translation: CASSLTRVETAYEEQYF.

The DNA for the CDR3 is TGTGCCAGCAGTTACTCCCCAGGGTTAGGAAACACCATATATTTT. The encoded protein is CASSYSPGLGNTIYF. The genes are TRBV6-6 and TRBJ1-3, with D possibly matching TRBD1 (5 bases). CDR1 is MNHNY and CDR2 is SVGAGI in the germline V gene (reference sequence). This CDR3 region has 15 residues. V shed 0 bases and J shed 4 bases, with 10 bases lying between them.

The chain is built from TRBV14 and TRBJ2-1; D gene unclear. V was clipped by 6 bases and J by 6 bases, with 15 bases between them. The CDR3 spans 14 residues. Germline V gene lookup returns CDR1 SGHDN and CDR2 FVKESK. In DNA, the CDR3 is TGTGCCAGCAGTTACGACCTAAATGGCAATGAGCAGTTCTTC. As protein: CASSYDLNGNEQFF.

The J gene is TRBJ2-6, the V gene TRBV5-5; D is perhaps TRBD2 (6 bases). Trimming stripped 0 bases from V and 0 bases from J, with 13 bases between. CDR3 length: 18 amino acids. Per germline, CDR1 SGHKS and CDR2 YYEKEE (reference sequence). The CDR3 DNA is TGTGCCAGCAGCTTGGGGGGACTCTCAGACTCTGGGGCCAACGTCCTGACTTTC. The encoded protein is CASSLGGLSDSGANVLTF.

This clone was observed once. The gene calls are TRBV9 and TRBJ2-1; 10 bases fit TRBD1. The germline V gene encodes CDR1 SGDLS and CDR2 YYNGEE. The CDR3 sequence is 15 residues long. J was trimmed by 6 bases and V by 0 bases; bases with no gene match: 3. The CDR3 loop is CASSVDGDRGNEQFF. CDR3 bases: TGTGCCAGCAGCGTAGATGGGGACAGGGGCAATGAGCAGTTCTTC. The whole variable domain, filled in from reference TRBV9 and TRBJ2-1, reads DSGVTQTPKHLITATGQRVTLRCSPRSGDLSVYWYQQSLDQGLQFLIQYYNGEERAKGNILERFSAQQFPDLHSELNLSSLELGDSALYFCASSVDGDRGNEQFFGPGTRLTVL.

The chain couples TRBV25-1 to TRBJ2-7; no firm D call. The CDR3 has 14 amino acids. Per the germline V gene, CDR1 is MGHDK and CDR2 is SYGVNS. V gave up 0 bases and J gave up 3 bases, with 9 bases separating them. The CDR3, as DNA: TGTGCCAGCAGTGAATACGGCACCTTCTACGAGCAGTACTTC. Its protein product is CASSEYGTFYEQYF.

On this clone: Other DNA sequences from this sample encode an identical CDR3 as well. The chain uses TRBV5-1 and TRBJ2-7, with TRBD1 matching over 7 bases. V trimming: 0 bases; J trimming: 3 bases; junction bases outside the gene matches: 3. Germline V gene sequence: CDR1 SGHRS, CDR2 YFSETQ. The CDR3 length is 14 residues. DNA of the CDR3: TGCGCCAGCAGCTTGGGACAGGGTATCTACGAGCAGTACTTC. Translation: CASSLGQGIYEQYF.

The chain links TRBV29-1 to TRBJ2-2, with unresolved D. CDR3 length: 14 residues. Germline-derived CDR1 and CDR2 are SQVTM and ANQGSEA. V lost 4 bases, J lost 1 base, and 10 bases lay in between. The chain's CDR3 is CSVVGRLNTGELFF. CDR3 coding DNA: TGCAGCGTTGTAGGCCGGTTGAACACCGGGGAGCTGTTTTTT.

This chain links TRBV7-9 with TRBJ1-2; D perhaps matches TRBD1 (5 bases). CDR3 size: 11 residues. CDR1 SEHNR and CDR2 FQNEAQ come from the germline V gene (reference sequence). V was cut by 5 bases and J by 6 bases, with 7 bases left in between. The CDR3 is CASSRQHGYTF. In nucleotides, the CDR3 is TGTGCCAGCAGCAGACAGCATGGCTACACCTTC.

This chain links TRBV27 with TRBJ2-3; D gene ambiguous. This CDR3 contains 12 residues. The germline gives CDR1 MNHEY, CDR2 SMNVEV (reference sequence). V lost 5 bases, J lost 6 bases, and 9 bases lay in between. Here the CDR3 DNA reads TGTGCCAGCAGTCCAGGACGGGATACGCAGTATTTT. Translated: CASSPGRDTQYF.

The rearrangement links TRBV18 to TRBJ2-1; 13 bases are a match to TRBD2. The CDR3 has 15 amino acids. The germline CDR1 and CDR2 sequences are KGHSH and LQKENI. V was pared by 2 bases and J by 7 bases, with 2 bases of the junction left unmatched. The chain's CDR3 is CASSPWTSGSNEQFF. The CDR3 DNA is TGTGCCAGCTCACCATGGACTAGCGGGAGTAATGAGCAGTTCTTC.

The rearrangement uses TRBV5-1 and TRBJ2-5; weak D call: TRBD1 (5 bases). Germline V gene data show CDR1 as SGHRS and CDR2 as YFSETQ. The CDR3 sequence is 14 residues long. The V gene lost 4 bases and the J gene lost 5 bases, with 15 bases spanning the gap. CDR3 in DNA: TGCGCCAGCAGCATGGACATAGTTCCCGAGACCCAGTACTTC. Protein sequence: CASSMDIVPETQYF.

CDR3 amino acids: CASSQGGPGANVLTF. In DNA form, the CDR3 reads TGTGCCAGCTCACAGGGGGGTCCCGGGGCCAACGTCCTGACTTTC. V is TRBV18 and J is TRBJ2-6, with D possibly being TRBD1 or TRBD2 (6 bases each). Germline assignment: CDR1 KGHSH and CDR2 LQKENI. The germline V and J ends were trimmed by 4 bases and 4 bases, with 11 bases remaining between them. There are 15 residues in the CDR3.